This TCR beta chain was documented in a study of shared clonotypes between healthy human individuals. About the research overall: Per donor, three plates held CD4 naive cells, three held CD4 memory, two held CD8 naive and one held CD8 memory.

Findings and caveats of the study: Naive CD4 clonotypes were shared across several donors at 4.5% to 6.5%. Non-shared clonotypes showed lower generation probabilities than clonotypes common to all four donors.

This clone was recorded once. Its target is not known. The assay used deep level. TCRdb keeps only in-frame clones here, not all; method: immunoSEQ multiplex PCR. The sample lists roughly 640,000 clones, about 74% occurring once. This CDR3 has 13 amino acids. From germline, CDR1 is MDHEN and CDR2 SYDVKM. Trimming pared 6 bases from V and 8 bases from J, leaving 13 bases between. The receptor was isolated from a woman in her 30s in good health. The sample consisted of memory CD4+ T cells sorted from blood. Subset in this sample: CD45RA-negative fraction. The chain employs TRBV28 and TRBJ1-4; a weak D match, TRBD1 (6 bases). For the CDR3, the DNA is TGTGCCAGCAGCCGACAGGTTATGGAAAAACTGTTTTTT. This sequence encodes CASSRQVMEKLFF.